This T cell receptor beta chain was observed in a study of shared clonotypes between healthy human individuals. In the original processing: Owing to the provision of junction-only sequences devoid of quality scores by immunoSEQ, filtering differed. TCRdb keeps only in-frame clones here, not all; method: immunoSEQ multiplex PCR. That table furnishes V, J and clone size, whereas the DNA furnished D and trimming. The data hold around 510,000 clones, with just over 75% observed a single time. This CDR3 has 18 amino acids. This clone showed up just a few times. This sequence originates from a woman aged 40 to 50 in good health. Some clones in this sample may be carry-over from other donors' samples. Sequences were obtained from PBMCs. The V call is TRBV21-1, the J call TRBJ1-2. TRBV21-1 is given as a pseudogene. The CDR3 DNA reads TGTGCCAGCGCCCAACGGTTGTCGTATGGTATTATCGAGTATGGCTACACCTTC. Amino acid sequence: CASAQRLSYGIIEYGYTF.